This TCR beta chain was sequenced in a study of blood T cell repertoires in COVID-19. On the study more broadly: The samples span acute and convalescent COVID-19 from the United States, Italy and Spain. T cells, B-cell-depleted T cells, or PBMCs provided the cDNA or gDNA that served as material.

The V gene's germline CDR1 is SQVTM and CDR2 ANQGSEA. The CDR3 contains 13 residues. Trimming took 0 bases from V and 5 from J, leaving 10 bases between them. Original processing notes: Nucleated cell counts were estimated from reference gene primer amplification. Sequencing was performed with immunoSEQ multiplex PCR; in TCRdb, only in-frame clones are kept and a portion is missing. For V, J and clone size, that table is used; D and trimming come from the DNA. The sample lists more than 40,000 clones; roughly 88% were seen once. The chain links TRBV29-1 to TRBJ2-5; no reliable D call. Sequenced sample: peripheral blood. The source of this sequence is a human donor in a cohort sampled during active COVID-19. The donor label of this sample is uncertain. The CDR3 loop is CSVEDGQMETQYF. DNA of the CDR3: TGCAGCGTTGAAGATGGTCAGATGGAGACCCAGTACTTC.